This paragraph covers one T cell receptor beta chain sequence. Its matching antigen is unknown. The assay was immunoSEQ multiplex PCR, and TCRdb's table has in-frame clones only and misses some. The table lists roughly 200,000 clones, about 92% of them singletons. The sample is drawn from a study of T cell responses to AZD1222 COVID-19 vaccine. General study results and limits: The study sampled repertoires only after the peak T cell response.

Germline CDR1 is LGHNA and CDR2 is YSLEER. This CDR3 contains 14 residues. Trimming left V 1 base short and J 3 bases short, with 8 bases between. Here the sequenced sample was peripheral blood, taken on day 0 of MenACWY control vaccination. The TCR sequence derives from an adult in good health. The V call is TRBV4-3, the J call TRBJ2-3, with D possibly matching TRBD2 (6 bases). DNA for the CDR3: TGCGCCAGCAGCCAAGCGGAGGGTACAGATACGCAGTATTTT. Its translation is CASSQAEGTDTQYF.